This T cell receptor beta chain is from a study of blood T cells in healthy people across ages. Concerning this clonotype: Its antigen is unknown.

Study conclusions and caveats: Correlation between TCR beta diversity and naive T cell percentage was strong.

It was with a sample-barcoded 5' primer and a J-beta primer mix that a second PCR of roughly 7 to 12 cycles was run. TCRdb re-derived calls from the 5' RACE reads in MiXCR, one entry per CDR3 protein. The data hold 850,000 to 1,000,000 distinct CDR3 sequences, with about 51% observed a single time. Staff drew roughly 10 milliliters of peripheral blood from each donor. At least 6.5 million PBMCs were isolated per sample. This CDR3 spans 12 amino acids. The J segment lost 6 bases and the V segment lost 6 bases, leaving 3 bases of the junction unmatched. Germline values: CDR1 DFQATT, CDR2 SNEGSKA (reference sequence).

The J gene is TRBJ2-1, the V gene TRBV20-1; 9 bases line up with TRBD2. Sample: blood. The clonotype was recovered from a woman aged 55-69 years in good health. CDR3 protein: CSAGTSLNEQFF. As DNA, the CDR3 is TGCAGTGCCGGGACTAGCCTCAATGAGCAGTTCTTC.